The rows below give T cell receptor beta chains drawn from one sample of a study of CD8+ T cells in alopecia areata. Assay: immunoSEQ multiplex PCR; the TCRdb copy retains only in-frame clones and omits some. The sample shows roughly 140,000 clones, approximately 65% of them seen only once. The sample consisted of CD8+ T cells sorted from blood. Receptor source: a human donor in good health. Both conserved end residues are part of each CDR3. Each record gives: V gene, J gene, D gene, clone size, CDR3 protein, CDR3 DNA. A D gene is named only where the DNA matches it firmly. Clone size is not always given. Where it is, it says once, few, many or a class for expanded clones.

V gene: TRBV30
J gene: TRBJ2-1
D gene: TRBD2
clone size: -
CDR3 protein: CAWSLERERNEQFF
CDR3 DNA: TGTGCCTGGAGTCTCGAGCGGGAGAGAAATGAGCAGTTCTTC

V gene: TRBV28
J gene: TRBJ2-2
D gene: -
clone size: -
CDR3 protein: CASSLHNERPNTGELFF
CDR3 DNA: TGTGCCAGCAGTTTACATAATGAGCGGCCAAACACCGGGGAGCTGTTTTTT

V gene: TRBV27
J gene: TRBJ2-3
D gene: -
clone size: -
CDR3 protein: CASSVPDTQYF
CDR3 DNA: TGTGCCAGCAGTGTCCCAGATACGCAGTATTTT

V gene: TRBV6-5
J gene: TRBJ1-3
D gene: TRBD1
clone size: -
CDR3 protein: CASSYGTAAGNTIYF
CDR3 DNA: TGTGCCAGCAGTTACGGGACAGCGGCTGGAAACACCATATATTTT

V gene: TRBV29-1
J gene: TRBJ2-7
D gene: TRBD1
clone size: few
CDR3 protein: CSANLRDRPTYEQYF
CDR3 DNA: TGCAGCGCCAACCTCCGGGACAGACCGACCTACGAGCAGTACTTC

V gene: TRBV27
J gene: TRBJ2-3
D gene: TRBD1
clone size: -
CDR3 protein: CASSGQGTTDTQYF
CDR3 DNA: TGTGCCAGCAGCGGACAGGGGACCACAGATACGCAGTATTTT

V gene: TRBV13
J gene: TRBJ2-1
D gene: TRBD2
clone size: -
CDR3 protein: CASSSTSGSYNEQFF
CDR3 DNA: TGTGCCAGCAGTTCGACTAGCGGGAGCTACAATGAGCAGTTCTTC

V gene: TRBV27
J gene: TRBJ2-7
D gene: TRBD2
clone size: -
CDR3 protein: CASSFLAGEGDYEQYF
CDR3 DNA: TGTGCCAGCAGTTTTCTAGCGGGAGAGGGAGACTACGAGCAGTACTTC

V gene: TRBV4-1
J gene: TRBJ1-2
D gene: -
clone size: -
CDR3 protein: CASSPLRQNYGYTF
CDR3 DNA: TGCGCCAGCAGCCCCTTACGACAGAACTATGGCTACACCTTC

V gene: TRBV6-6
J gene: TRBJ1-4
D gene: -
clone size: -
CDR3 protein: CASSFQGGGEKLFF
CDR3 DNA: TGTGCCAGCAGTTTTCAGGGCGGGGGTGAAAAACTGTTTTTT

V gene: TRBV30
J gene: TRBJ1-1
D gene: -
clone size: once
CDR3 protein: CAWVTLGLNTEAFF
CDR3 DNA: TGTGCCTGGGTTACGTTGGGACTGAACACTGAAGCTTTCTTT

V gene: TRBV7-9
J gene: TRBJ1-3
D gene: -
clone size: few
CDR3 protein: CASSLGDGVNTIYF
CDR3 DNA: TGTGCCAGCAGCTTAGGGGACGGTGTGAACACCATATATTTT

V gene: TRBV6-5
J gene: TRBJ1-2
D gene: TRBD1
clone size: -
CDR3 protein: CASSLGTGGDGYTF
CDR3 DNA: TGTGCCAGCAGTTTGGGGACAGGGGGGGATGGCTACACCTTC

V gene: TRBV19
J gene: TRBJ1-1
D gene: TRBD1
clone size: few
CDR3 protein: CASWDRATEAFF
CDR3 DNA: TGTGCCAGTTGGGACAGGGCCACTGAAGCTTTCTTT

V gene: TRBV29-1
J gene: TRBJ2-2
D gene: TRBD1
clone size: -
CDR3 protein: CSVAGQGKSGELFF
CDR3 DNA: TGCAGCGTTGCGGGACAGGGAAAATCCGGGGAGCTGTTTTTT

V gene: TRBV29-1
J gene: TRBJ2-7
D gene: -
clone size: few
CDR3 protein: CSVIGDSYEQYF
CDR3 DNA: TGCAGCGTTATCGGGGACTCCTACGAGCAGTACTTC

V gene: TRBV29-1
J gene: TRBJ2-5
D gene: TRBD2
clone size: few
CDR3 protein: CSVLAGGLGETQYF
CDR3 DNA: TGCAGCGTTCTTGCGGGAGGGCTAGGCGAGACCCAGTACTTC

V gene: TRBV7-9
J gene: TRBJ2-5
D gene: TRBD2
clone size: -
CDR3 protein: CASSFGTSGSVETQYF
CDR3 DNA: TGTGCCAGCAGCTTCGGGACTAGCGGGAGTGTAGAGACCCAGTACTTC

V gene: TRBV30
J gene: TRBJ2-5
D gene: TRBD1
clone size: -
CDR3 protein: CAWSGQGETQYF
CDR3 DNA: TGTGCCTGGAGTGGACAGGGAGAGACCCAGTACTTC

V gene: TRBV25-1
J gene: TRBJ2-6
D gene: -
clone size: -
CDR3 protein: CASSGDQVSGANVLTF
CDR3 DNA: TGTGCCAGCAGTGGGGACCAGGTCTCTGGGGCCAACGTCCTGACTTTC

V gene: TRBV7-9
J gene: TRBJ2-7
D gene: TRBD1
clone size: -
CDR3 protein: CASSQWGQGSGDEQYF
CDR3 DNA: TGTGCCAGCAGCCAATGGGGACAGGGGTCCGGAGACGAGCAGTACTTC

V gene: TRBV27
J gene: TRBJ2-5
D gene: -
clone size: -
CDR3 protein: CASSFWGRGETQYF
CDR3 DNA: TGTGCCAGCAGTTTCTGGGGCCGCGGGGAGACCCAGTACTTC

V gene: TRBV4-1
J gene: TRBJ2-4
D gene: TRBD1
clone size: few
CDR3 protein: CASSQDHRGANIQYF
CDR3 DNA: TGCGCCAGCAGCCAAGATCACAGGGGTGCAAACATTCAGTACTTC

V gene: TRBV7-2
J gene: TRBJ2-1
D gene: -
clone size: -
CDR3 protein: CASSLYASGNEQFF
CDR3 DNA: TGTGCCAGCAGCCTTTATGCGAGTGGAAATGAGCAGTTCTTC

V gene: TRBV4-1
J gene: TRBJ2-7
D gene: -
clone size: once
CDR3 protein: CASSQDRVAYEQYF
CDR3 DNA: TGCGCCAGCAGCCAAGATCGGGTGGCCTACGAGCAGTACTTC

V gene: TRBV28
J gene: TRBJ1-5
D gene: -
clone size: -
CDR3 protein: CASSFAISNQPQHF
CDR3 DNA: TGTGCCAGCAGTTTCGCGATTAGCAATCAGCCCCAGCATTTT

V gene: TRBV2
J gene: TRBJ2-2
D gene: -
clone size: -
CDR3 protein: CASRRGTGELFF
CDR3 DNA: TGTGCCAGCAGGCGAGGGACCGGGGAGCTGTTTTTT

V gene: TRBV7-9
J gene: TRBJ2-7
D gene: TRBD1
clone size: few
CDR3 protein: CASSQTGGNYEQYF
CDR3 DNA: TGTGCCAGCAGCCAAACAGGGGGGAACTACGAGCAGTACTTC

V gene: TRBV7-6
J gene: TRBJ2-7
D gene: TRBD2
clone size: -
CDR3 protein: CASSLGGTNEQYF
CDR3 DNA: TGTGCCAGCAGCCTGGGGGGGACGAACGAGCAGTACTTC

V gene: TRBV7-6
J gene: TRBJ2-1
D gene: -
clone size: -
CDR3 protein: CASSGAGNEQFF
CDR3 DNA: TGTGCCAGCAGCGGGGCAGGCAATGAGCAGTTCTTC

V gene: TRBV20-1
J gene: TRBJ2-3
D gene: -
clone size: -
CDR3 protein: CSAEGGTQYF
CDR3 DNA: TGCAGTGCTGAGGGGGGTACGCAGTATTTT

V gene: TRBV4-1
J gene: TRBJ2-7
D gene: TRBD2
clone size: few
CDR3 protein: CASSQDPAGVLEQYF
CDR3 DNA: TGCGCCAGCAGCCAAGACCCAGCGGGAGTCCTCGAGCAGTACTTC

V gene: TRBV29-1
J gene: TRBJ1-2
D gene: -
clone size: -
CDR3 protein: CSVRGRESRSNGYTF
CDR3 DNA: TGCAGCGTTCGTGGGAGGGAGAGCCGTTCCAATGGCTACACCTTC

V gene: TRBV2
J gene: TRBJ2-5
D gene: TRBD1
clone size: -
CDR3 protein: CASSENPRDSAQETQYF
CDR3 DNA: TGTGCCAGCAGTGAAAACCCAAGGGACAGCGCCCAAGAGACCCAGTACTTC

V gene: TRBV7-2
J gene: TRBJ2-1
D gene: TRBD2
clone size: -
CDR3 protein: CASSLTSGMSYNEQFF
CDR3 DNA: TGTGCCAGCAGCCTGACTAGCGGGATGTCGTACAATGAGCAGTTCTTC

V gene: TRBV9
J gene: TRBJ2-1
D gene: -
clone size: few
CDR3 protein: CASSVGAGNEQFF
CDR3 DNA: TGTGCCAGCAGCGTAGGGGCCGGGAATGAGCAGTTCTTC

V gene: TRBV30
J gene: TRBJ1-5
D gene: -
clone size: -
CDR3 protein: CAWSVGPNQPQHF
CDR3 DNA: TGTGCCTGGAGTGTAGGGCCTAATCAGCCCCAGCATTTT

V gene: TRBV4-1
J gene: TRBJ2-1
D gene: -
clone size: few
CDR3 protein: CASSQVPGDVEFF
CDR3 DNA: TGCGCCAGCAGCCAAGTGCCTGGGGACGTGGAGTTCTTC

V gene: TRBV27
J gene: TRBJ1-1
D gene: -
clone size: -
CDR3 protein: CASSSYPGRLNTEAFF
CDR3 DNA: TGTGCCAGCAGTTCCTACCCGGGACGGCTGAACACTGAAGCTTTCTTT

V gene: TRBV7-2
J gene: TRBJ2-2
D gene: TRBD1
clone size: few
CDR3 protein: CASSLLAGTGDTGELFF
CDR3 DNA: TGTGCCAGCAGCTTACTCGCCGGGACAGGGGACACCGGGGAGCTGTTTTTT

V gene: TRBV29-1
J gene: TRBJ2-1
D gene: TRBD2
clone size: few
CDR3 protein: CSVYTGTSVDEQFF
CDR3 DNA: TGCAGCGTGTACACCGGGACTAGTGTTGATGAGCAGTTCTTC

V gene: TRBV14
J gene: TRBJ2-7
D gene: -
clone size: -
CDR3 protein: CASSPLAGGPDEQYF
CDR3 DNA: TGTGCCAGCAGCCCGCTTGCAGGGGGGCCTGACGAGCAGTACTTC

V gene: TRBV19
J gene: TRBJ2-2
D gene: -
clone size: -
CDR3 protein: CASKGRGTGELFF
CDR3 DNA: TGTGCCAGTAAGGGCAGGGGCACCGGGGAGCTGTTTTTT

V gene: TRBV6-1
J gene: TRBJ2-5
D gene: -
clone size: few
CDR3 protein: CASSGPRATETQYF
CDR3 DNA: TGTGCCAGCAGTGGGCCCCGGGCCACAGAGACCCAGTACTTC

V gene: TRBV2
J gene: TRBJ2-1
D gene: TRBD2
clone size: once
CDR3 protein: CASSLGLAVSNEQFF
CDR3 DNA: TGTGCCAGCAGTTTGGGACTAGCAGTATCAAATGAGCAGTTCTTC

V gene: TRBV2
J gene: TRBJ2-7
D gene: TRBD1
clone size: -
CDR3 protein: CASKTGTGSSYEQYF
CDR3 DNA: TGTGCCAGCAAGACAGGGACAGGGAGCTCCTACGAGCAGTACTTC

V gene: TRBV4-1
J gene: TRBJ2-1
D gene: -
clone size: -
CDR3 protein: CASSQTAELYNEQFF
CDR3 DNA: TGCGCCAGCAGCCAGACAGCGGAACTCTACAATGAGCAGTTCTTC

V gene: TRBV29-1
J gene: TRBJ2-7
D gene: TRBD2
clone size: -
CDR3 protein: CSVGHGSGSYYEQYF
CDR3 DNA: TGCAGCGTTGGGCACGGGAGCGGGAGTTACTACGAGCAGTACTTC

V gene: TRBV15
J gene: TRBJ2-7
D gene: -
clone size: -
CDR3 protein: CATSSGAYEQYF
CDR3 DNA: TGTGCCACCAGCAGTGGGGCGTACGAGCAGTACTTC

V gene: TRBV10-3
J gene: TRBJ1-5
D gene: -
clone size: -
CDR3 protein: CAISEEREYQPQHF
CDR3 DNA: TGTGCCATCAGTGAGGAAAGGGAGTACCAGCCCCAGCATTTT

V gene: TRBV5-6
J gene: TRBJ2-1
D gene: TRBD2
clone size: once
CDR3 protein: CASSFSGSWLEQFF
CDR3 DNA: TGTGCCAGCAGCTTTAGCGGGAGCTGGCTTGAGCAGTTCTTC

V gene: TRBV5-1
J gene: TRBJ2-4
D gene: -
clone size: -
CDR3 protein: CASSPTIPLAKNIQYF
CDR3 DNA: TGCGCCAGCAGTCCGACTATTCCTCTAGCCAAAAACATTCAGTACTTC

V gene: TRBV19
J gene: TRBJ1-1
D gene: -
clone size: few
CDR3 protein: CASSLEGWTEAFF
CDR3 DNA: TGTGCCAGTAGTCTCGAGGGATGGACTGAAGCTTTCTTT

V gene: TRBV6-5
J gene: TRBJ1-1
D gene: -
clone size: -
CDR3 protein: CASSPPGVTEAFF
CDR3 DNA: TGTGCCAGCAGTCCGCCAGGGGTTACTGAAGCTTTCTTT

V gene: TRBV29-1
J gene: TRBJ1-1
D gene: TRBD1
clone size: -
CDR3 protein: CSARGQNNTEAFF
CDR3 DNA: TGCAGCGCCCGGGGACAGAACAACACTGAAGCTTTCTTT

V gene: TRBV9
J gene: TRBJ2-3
D gene: -
clone size: once
CDR3 protein: CASSEGGSSASGQYF
CDR3 DNA: TGTGCCAGCAGCGAGGGTGGCTCTAGCGCCAGCGGTCAGTATTTT

V gene: TRBV25-1
J gene: TRBJ2-7
D gene: -
clone size: -
CDR3 protein: CASSENLYEQYF
CDR3 DNA: TGTGCCAGCAGTGAAAATTTATACGAGCAGTACTTC

V gene: TRBV29-1
J gene: TRBJ1-2
D gene: TRBD1
clone size: -
CDR3 protein: CSVTGEGYGYTF
CDR3 DNA: TGCAGCGTAACAGGGGAGGGCTATGGCTACACCTTC

V gene: TRBV9
J gene: TRBJ2-3
D gene: -
clone size: -
CDR3 protein: CASSVQSSALDTQYF
CDR3 DNA: TGTGCCAGCAGCGTACAATCTAGCGCTTTAGATACGCAGTATTTT

V gene: TRBV28
J gene: TRBJ2-5
D gene: TRBD2
clone size: -
CDR3 protein: CASSALAGGETQYF
CDR3 DNA: TGTGCCAGCAGCGCACTAGCGGGAGGCGAGACCCAGTACTTC